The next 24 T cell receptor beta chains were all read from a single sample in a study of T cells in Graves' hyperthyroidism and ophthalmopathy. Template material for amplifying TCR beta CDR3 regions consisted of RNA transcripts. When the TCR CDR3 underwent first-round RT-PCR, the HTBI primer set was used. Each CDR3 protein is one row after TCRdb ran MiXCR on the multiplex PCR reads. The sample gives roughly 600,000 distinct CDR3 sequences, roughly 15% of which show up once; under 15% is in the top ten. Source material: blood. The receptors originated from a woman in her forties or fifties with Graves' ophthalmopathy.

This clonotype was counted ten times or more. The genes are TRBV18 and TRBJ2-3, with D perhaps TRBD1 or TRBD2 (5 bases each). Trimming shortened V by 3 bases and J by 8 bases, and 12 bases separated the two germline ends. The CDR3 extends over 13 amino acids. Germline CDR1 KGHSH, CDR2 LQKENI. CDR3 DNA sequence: TGTGCCAGCTCACCTTTTCCGGGACGTACGCAGTATTTT. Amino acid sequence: CASSPFPGRTQYF.

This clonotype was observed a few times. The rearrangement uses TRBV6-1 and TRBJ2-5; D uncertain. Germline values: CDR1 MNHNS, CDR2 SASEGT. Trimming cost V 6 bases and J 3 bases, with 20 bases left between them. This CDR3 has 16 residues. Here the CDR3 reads CASSRVPHQKEETQYF. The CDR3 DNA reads TGTGCCAGCAGCCGTGTACCCCATCAGAAGGAAGAGACCCAGTACTTC.

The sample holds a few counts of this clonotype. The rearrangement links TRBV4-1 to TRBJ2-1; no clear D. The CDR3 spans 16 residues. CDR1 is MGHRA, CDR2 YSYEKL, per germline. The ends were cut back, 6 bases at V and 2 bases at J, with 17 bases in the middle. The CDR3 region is CASRSQNGRTYNEQFF. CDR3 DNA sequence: TGCGCCAGCAGGTCACAGAACGGCCGGACCTACAATGAGCAGTTCTTC.

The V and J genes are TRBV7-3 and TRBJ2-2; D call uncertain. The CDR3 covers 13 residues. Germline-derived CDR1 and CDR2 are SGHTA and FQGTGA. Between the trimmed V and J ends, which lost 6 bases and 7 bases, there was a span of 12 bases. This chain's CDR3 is CASSLSLRGELFF. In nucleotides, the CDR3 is TGTGCCAGCAGTCTGAGCCTACGCGGGGAGCTGTTTTTT.

DNA of the CDR3: TGCAGTGCTAGGCCGACTAGCGGGAGGGCCTACGAGCAGTACTTC. This translates into CSARPTSGRAYEQYF. V is TRBV20-1 and J is TRBJ2-7; TRBD2 matches 14 bases. J gave up 2 bases and V 3 bases, and 3 bases lay outside the gene matches. CDR3 length equals 15 residues. Germline V CDR1 and CDR2: DFQATT, SNEGSKA (reference sequence).

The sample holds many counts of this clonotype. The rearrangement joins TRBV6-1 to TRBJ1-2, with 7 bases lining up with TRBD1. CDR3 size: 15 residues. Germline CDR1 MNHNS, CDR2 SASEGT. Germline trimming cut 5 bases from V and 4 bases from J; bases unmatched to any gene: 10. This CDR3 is CASSPMDRRGYGYTF. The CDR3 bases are TGTGCCAGCAGTCCCATGGACAGGCGAGGCTATGGCTACACCTTC.

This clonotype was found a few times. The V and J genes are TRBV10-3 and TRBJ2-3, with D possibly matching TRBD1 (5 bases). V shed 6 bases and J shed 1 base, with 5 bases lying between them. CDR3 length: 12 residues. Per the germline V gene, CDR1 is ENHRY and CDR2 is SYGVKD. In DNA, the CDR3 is TGTGCCATCAGACAGGGCACAGATACGCAGTATTTT. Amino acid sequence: CAIRQGTDTQYF.

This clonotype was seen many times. This CDR3 is CASSLLPGQGRETQYF. The CDR3, as DNA: TGTGCCAGCAGCTTACTCCCGGGACAGGGAAGAGAGACCCAGTACTTC. The gene calls are TRBV7-3 and TRBJ2-5; 9 bases align to TRBD1. Germline CDR1 reads SGHTA; CDR2 reads FQGTGA. The CDR3 runs 16 residues. Trimming removed 2 bases from V and 4 bases from J; junction bases left unmatched: 8.

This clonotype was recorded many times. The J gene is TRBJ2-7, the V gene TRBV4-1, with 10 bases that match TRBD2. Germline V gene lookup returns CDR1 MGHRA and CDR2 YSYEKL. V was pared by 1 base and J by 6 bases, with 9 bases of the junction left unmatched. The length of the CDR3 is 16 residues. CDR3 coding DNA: TGCGCCAGCAGCCAAGTCCCTCCGGGACTAGCGCGCGAGCAGTACTTC. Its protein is CASSQVPPGLAREQYF.

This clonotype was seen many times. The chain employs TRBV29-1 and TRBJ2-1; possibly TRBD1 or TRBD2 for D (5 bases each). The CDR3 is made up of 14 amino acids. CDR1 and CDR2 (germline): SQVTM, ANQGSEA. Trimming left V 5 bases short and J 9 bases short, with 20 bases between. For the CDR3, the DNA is TGCAGCGTTCCCACCGGGACGGCGAGGGGTGAGCAGTTCTTC. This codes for CSVPTGTARGEQFF.

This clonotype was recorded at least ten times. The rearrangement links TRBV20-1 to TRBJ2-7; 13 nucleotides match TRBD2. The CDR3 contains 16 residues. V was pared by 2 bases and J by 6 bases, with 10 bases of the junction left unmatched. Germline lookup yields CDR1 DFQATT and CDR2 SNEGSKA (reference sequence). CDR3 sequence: CSARPTWTSGSSEQYF. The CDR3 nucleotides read TGCAGTGCTAGACCCACCTGGACTAGCGGGAGTAGCGAGCAGTACTTC.

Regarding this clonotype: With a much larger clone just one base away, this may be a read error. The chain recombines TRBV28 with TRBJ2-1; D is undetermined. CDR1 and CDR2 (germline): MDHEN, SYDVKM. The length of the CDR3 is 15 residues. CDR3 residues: CASSPTFSSYNKQFF. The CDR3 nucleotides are TGTGCCAGCAGTCCGACTTTTAGCTCCTACAATAAGCAGTTCTTC.

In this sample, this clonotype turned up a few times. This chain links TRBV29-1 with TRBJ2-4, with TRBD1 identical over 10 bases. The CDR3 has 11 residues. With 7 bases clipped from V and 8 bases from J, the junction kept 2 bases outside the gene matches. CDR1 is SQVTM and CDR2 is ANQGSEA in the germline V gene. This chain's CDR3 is CSGGQGDIQYF. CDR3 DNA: TGCAGCGGTGGACAGGGGGACATTCAGTACTTC. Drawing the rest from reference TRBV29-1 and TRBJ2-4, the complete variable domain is SAVISQKPSRDICQRGTSLTIQCQVDSQVTMMFWYRQQPGQSLTLIATANQGSEATYESGFVIDKFPISRPNLTFSTLTVSNMSPEDSSIYLCSGGQGDIQYFGAGTRLSVL.

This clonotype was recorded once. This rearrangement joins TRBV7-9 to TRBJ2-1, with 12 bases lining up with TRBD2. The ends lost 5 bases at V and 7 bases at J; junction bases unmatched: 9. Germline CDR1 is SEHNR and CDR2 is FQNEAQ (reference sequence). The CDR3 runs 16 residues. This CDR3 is CASSRMTSGSGNEQFF. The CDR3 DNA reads TGTGCCAGCAGCCGTATGACTAGCGGGAGTGGGAATGAGCAGTTCTTC.

Written as DNA, the CDR3 is TGTGCCAGCAGCGTAGGGGGACCGGAGACCCAGTACTTC. Translated: CASSVGGPETQYF. The rearrangement links TRBV5-4 to TRBJ2-5; D perhaps matches TRBD1 (6 bases). The V end lost 4 bases, the J end lost 5 bases, and 12 bases lay between the germline ends. CDR3 length equals 13 residues. Germline assignment: CDR1 SGHNT and CDR2 YYREEE (reference sequence).

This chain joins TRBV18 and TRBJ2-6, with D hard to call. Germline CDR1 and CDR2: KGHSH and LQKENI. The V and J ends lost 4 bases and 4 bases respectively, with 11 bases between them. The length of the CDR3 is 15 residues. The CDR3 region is CASSHPNAGANVLTF. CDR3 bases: TGTGCCAGCTCACACCCTAATGCCGGGGCCAACGTCCTGACTTTC. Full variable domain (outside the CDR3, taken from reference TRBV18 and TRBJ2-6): NAGVMQNPRHLVRRRGQEARLRCSPMKGHSHVYWYRQLPEEGLKFMVYLQKENIIDESGMPKERFSAEFPKEGPSILRIQQVVRGDSAAYFCASSHPNAGANVLTFGAGSRLTVL.

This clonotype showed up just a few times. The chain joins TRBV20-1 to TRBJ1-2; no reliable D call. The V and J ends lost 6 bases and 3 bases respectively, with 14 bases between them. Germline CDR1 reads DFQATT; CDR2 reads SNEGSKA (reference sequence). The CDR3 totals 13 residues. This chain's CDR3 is CSAVQPRDYGYTF. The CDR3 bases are TGCAGTGCAGTACAGCCCCGTGACTATGGCTACACCTTC.

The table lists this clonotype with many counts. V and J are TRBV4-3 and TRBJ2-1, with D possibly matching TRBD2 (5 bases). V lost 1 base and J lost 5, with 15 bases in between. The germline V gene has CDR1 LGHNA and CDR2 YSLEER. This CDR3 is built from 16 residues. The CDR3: CASSQVSETRDNEQFF. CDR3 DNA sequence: TGCGCCAGCAGCCAAGTTAGCGAGACCCGGGACAATGAGCAGTTCTTC.

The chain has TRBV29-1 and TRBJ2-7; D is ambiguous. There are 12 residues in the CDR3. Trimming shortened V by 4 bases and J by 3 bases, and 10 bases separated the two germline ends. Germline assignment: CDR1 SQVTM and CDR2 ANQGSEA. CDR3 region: CSVGAVNYEQYF. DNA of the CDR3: TGCAGCGTTGGTGCAGTAAACTACGAGCAGTACTTC.

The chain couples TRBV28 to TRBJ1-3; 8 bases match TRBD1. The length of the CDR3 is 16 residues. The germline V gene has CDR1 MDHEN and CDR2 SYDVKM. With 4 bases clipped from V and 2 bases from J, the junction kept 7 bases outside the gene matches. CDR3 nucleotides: TGTGCCAGCAGTTCCCCGACAGGGGCTACTGGAAACACCATATATTTT. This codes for CASSSPTGATGNTIYF.

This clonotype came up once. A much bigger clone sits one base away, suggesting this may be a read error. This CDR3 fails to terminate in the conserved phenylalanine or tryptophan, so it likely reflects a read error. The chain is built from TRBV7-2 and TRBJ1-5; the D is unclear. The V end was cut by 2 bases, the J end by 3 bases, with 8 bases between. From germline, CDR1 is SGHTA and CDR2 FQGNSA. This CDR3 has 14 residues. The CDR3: CASSLSGYNQPQHS. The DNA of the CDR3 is TGTGCCAGCAGCTTATCTGGGTACAATCAGCCCCAGCATTCT.

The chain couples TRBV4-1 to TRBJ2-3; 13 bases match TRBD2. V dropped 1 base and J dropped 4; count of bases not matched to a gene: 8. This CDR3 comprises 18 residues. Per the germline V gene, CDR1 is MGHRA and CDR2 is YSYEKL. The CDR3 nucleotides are TGCGCCAGCAGCCAAGCCGGACTAGCGGGAGTGGGGGCAGATACGCAGTATTTT. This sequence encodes CASSQAGLAGVGADTQYF.

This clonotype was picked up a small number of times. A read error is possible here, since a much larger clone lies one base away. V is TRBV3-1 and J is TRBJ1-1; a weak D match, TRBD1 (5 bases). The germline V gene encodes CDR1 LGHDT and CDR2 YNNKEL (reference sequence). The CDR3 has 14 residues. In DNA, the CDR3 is TGTGCCGGCAGCCAAGGACGGGGGGAACCTGAAGCTTTCTTT. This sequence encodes CAGSQGRGEPEAFF.

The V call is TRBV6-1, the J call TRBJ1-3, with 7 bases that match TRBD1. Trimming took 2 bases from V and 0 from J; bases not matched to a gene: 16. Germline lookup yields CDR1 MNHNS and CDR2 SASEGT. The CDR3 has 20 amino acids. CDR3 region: CASSEYRGRTTRFSGNTIYF. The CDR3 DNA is TGTGCCAGCAGTGAATATAGGGGGCGGACAACTCGATTCTCTGGAAACACCATATATTTT.